This T cell receptor beta chain is drawn from a study of metastatic and nonmetastatic thyroid tumors (dated by TCRdb to 2019 to 2021). Some background on the complete study: For patients with malignant and with benign thyroid disease, the researchers compared repertoires between peripheral blood samples and tumor or nodule tissue samples. What the study reported, not specific to this receptor: TCR beta diversity was reported as significantly higher in malignant tumors than in benign nodules, in both blood and tumor samples.

About this clone: Its antigen remains undetermined. A read error may account for a junction end that differs from germline.

None of the patients had been given any treatment before thyroid surgery. The study retrospectively analysed patient clinical samples collected from the early 2010s to the late 2010s using T-cell receptor beta sequencing. Preparation of the library involved PCR. Sequencing instrument: Illumina HiSeq 4000. High-throughput sequencing was used to profile the CDR3 region of the TCR beta-chain in every patient. The original methods were these. The researchers built a classifier to tell apart papillary thyroid cancer patients with distant metastasis, based on CDR3 differences among clinicopathological groups. The Shannon index was used to measure repertoire diversity, and the Morisita-Horn index was used to measure how similar tumor and blood repertoires were. Using fastp at Q25 and MiXCR, TCRdb reprocessed the public reads and kept productive beta chains. None of the V and J calls come from the authors' own analysis; TCRdb made them. In all, the sample holds approximately 40,000 clones, and roughly 20% of those were seen once. Around 16% of the sample goes to the ten largest clones.

Reading the germline V gene gives CDR1 MNHNS and CDR2 SASEGT. Including cysteine and phenylalanine, the CDR3 has 16 amino acids. The retained sequence is limited to the CDR3, 48 bases, with the frame set at the first base. The rearranged chain carries TRBV6-1 and TRBJ2-6; a tentative D match to TRBD2 spans 5 bases. This sequence originates from a female donor with papillary thyroid cancer or a benign thyroid nodule (not recorded which). Some clones in this sample may be carry-over from other donors' samples. Material: blood. The CDR3 here reads CVSESSPGSGANVLTF. In nucleotides, the sequence is TGTGTCAGCGAAAGTTCCCCGGGGTCTGGTGCCAACGTCCTGACTTTC.